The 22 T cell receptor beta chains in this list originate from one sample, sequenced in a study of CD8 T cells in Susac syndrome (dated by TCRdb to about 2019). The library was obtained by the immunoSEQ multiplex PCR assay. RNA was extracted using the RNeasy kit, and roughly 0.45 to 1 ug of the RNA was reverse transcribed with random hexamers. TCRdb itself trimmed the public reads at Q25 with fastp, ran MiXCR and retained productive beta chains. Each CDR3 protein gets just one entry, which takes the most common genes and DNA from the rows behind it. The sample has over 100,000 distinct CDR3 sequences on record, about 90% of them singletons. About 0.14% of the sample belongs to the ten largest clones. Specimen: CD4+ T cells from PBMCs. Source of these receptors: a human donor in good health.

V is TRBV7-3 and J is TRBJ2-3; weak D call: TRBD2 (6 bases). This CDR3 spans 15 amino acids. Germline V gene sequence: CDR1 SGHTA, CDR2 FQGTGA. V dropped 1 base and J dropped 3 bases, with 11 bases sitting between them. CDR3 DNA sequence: TGTGCCAGCAGCTTAAGCGGGATGGAAACAGATACGCAGTATTTT. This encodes CASSLSGMETDTQYF.

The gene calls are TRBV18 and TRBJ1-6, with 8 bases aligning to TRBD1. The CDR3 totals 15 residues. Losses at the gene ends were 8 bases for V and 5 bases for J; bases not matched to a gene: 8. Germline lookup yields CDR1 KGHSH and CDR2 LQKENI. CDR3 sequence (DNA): TGTGCCAGCCGTGGACAGGGCCATGATAATTCACCCCTCCACTTT. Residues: CASRGQGHDNSPLHF. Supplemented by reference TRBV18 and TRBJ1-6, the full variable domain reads NAGVMQNPRHLVRRRGQEARLRCSPMKGHSHVYWYRQLPEEGLKFMVYLQKENIIDESGMPKERFSAEFPKEGPSILRIQQVVRGDSAAYFCASRGQGHDNSPLHFGNGTRLTVT.

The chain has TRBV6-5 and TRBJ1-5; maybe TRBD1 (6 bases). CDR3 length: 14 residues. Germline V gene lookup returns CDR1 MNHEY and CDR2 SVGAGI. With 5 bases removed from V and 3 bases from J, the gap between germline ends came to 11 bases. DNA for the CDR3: TGTGCCAGCAGTCAAGGACAGTACAATCAGCCCCAGCATTTT. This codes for CASSQGQYNQPQHF.

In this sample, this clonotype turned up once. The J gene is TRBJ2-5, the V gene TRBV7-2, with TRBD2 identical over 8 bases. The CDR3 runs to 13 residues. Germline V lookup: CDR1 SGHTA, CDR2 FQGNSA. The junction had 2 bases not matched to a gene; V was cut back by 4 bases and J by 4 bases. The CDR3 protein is CASSSGLAETQYF. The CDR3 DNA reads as TGTGCCAGCAGCTCCGGACTAGCAGAGACCCAGTACTTC.

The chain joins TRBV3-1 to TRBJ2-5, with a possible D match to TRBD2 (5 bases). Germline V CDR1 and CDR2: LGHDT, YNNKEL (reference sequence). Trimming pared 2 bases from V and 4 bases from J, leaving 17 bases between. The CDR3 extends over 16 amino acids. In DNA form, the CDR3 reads TGTGCCAGCAGCCAATGGGGTGGGCCCGCGGGAGAGACCCAGTACTTC. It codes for CASSQWGGPAGETQYF.

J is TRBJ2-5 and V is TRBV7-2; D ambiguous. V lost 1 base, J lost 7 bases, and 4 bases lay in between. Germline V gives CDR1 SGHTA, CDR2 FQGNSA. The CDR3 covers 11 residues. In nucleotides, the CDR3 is TGTGCCAGCAGCTTAGAAGCGACCCAGTACTTC. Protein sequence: CASSLEATQYF.

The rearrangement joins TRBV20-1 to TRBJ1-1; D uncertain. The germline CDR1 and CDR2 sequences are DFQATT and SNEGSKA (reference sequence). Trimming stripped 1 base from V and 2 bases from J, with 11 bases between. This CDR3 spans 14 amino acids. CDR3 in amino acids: CSARGRAFNTEAFF. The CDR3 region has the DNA TGCAGTGCTAGAGGCCGGGCCTTCAACACTGAAGCTTTCTTT.

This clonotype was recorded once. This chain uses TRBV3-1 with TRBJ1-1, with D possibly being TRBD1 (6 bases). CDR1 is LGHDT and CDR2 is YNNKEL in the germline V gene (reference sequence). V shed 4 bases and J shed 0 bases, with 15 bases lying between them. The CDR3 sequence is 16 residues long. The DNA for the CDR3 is TGTGCCAGCAGCCCTAGACCTGGGGACATGAACACTGAAGCTTTCTTT. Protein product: CASSPRPGDMNTEAFF.

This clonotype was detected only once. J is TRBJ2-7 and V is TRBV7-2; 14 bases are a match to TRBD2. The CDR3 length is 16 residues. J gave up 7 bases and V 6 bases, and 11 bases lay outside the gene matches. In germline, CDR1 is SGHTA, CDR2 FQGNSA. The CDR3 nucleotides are TGTGCCAGCAGACCCGGGACTAGCGGGAGTGGGAGGGAGCAGTACTTC. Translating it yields CASRPGTSGSGREQYF.

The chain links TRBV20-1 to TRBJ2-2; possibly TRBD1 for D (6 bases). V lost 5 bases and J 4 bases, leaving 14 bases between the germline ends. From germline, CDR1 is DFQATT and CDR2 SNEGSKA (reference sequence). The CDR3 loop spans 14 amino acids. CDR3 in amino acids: CSAGGRVATGELFF. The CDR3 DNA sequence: TGCAGTGCTGGGGGCCGGGTGGCCACCGGGGAGCTGTTTTTT.

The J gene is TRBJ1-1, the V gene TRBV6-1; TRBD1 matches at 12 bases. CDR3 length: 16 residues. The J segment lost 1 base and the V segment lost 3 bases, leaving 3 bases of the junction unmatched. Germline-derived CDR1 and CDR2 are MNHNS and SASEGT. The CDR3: CASSDPGQGANTEAFF. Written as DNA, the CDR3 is TGTGCCAGCAGTGATCCGGGACAGGGGGCGAACACTGAAGCTTTCTTT.

CDR3 nucleotides: TGTGCCTGGAGTCGGCCCGCGGGACGAGGGTTTAATGAAAAACTGTTTTTT. It encodes CAWSRPAGRGFNEKLFF. The chain links TRBV30 to TRBJ1-4; D may be TRBD1 (5 bases). Germline CDR1 GTSNPN, CDR2 SVGIG (reference sequence). Between the trimmed V and J ends, which lost 2 bases and 4 bases, there was a span of 20 bases. The CDR3 totals 17 residues.

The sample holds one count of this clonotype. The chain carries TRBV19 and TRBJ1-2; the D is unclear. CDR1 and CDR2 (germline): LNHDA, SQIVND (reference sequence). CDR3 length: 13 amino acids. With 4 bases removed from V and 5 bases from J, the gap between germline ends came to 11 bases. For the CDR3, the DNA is TGTGCCAGTAGTACGCGACCGGGATATGGCTACACCTTC. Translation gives CASSTRPGYGYTF.

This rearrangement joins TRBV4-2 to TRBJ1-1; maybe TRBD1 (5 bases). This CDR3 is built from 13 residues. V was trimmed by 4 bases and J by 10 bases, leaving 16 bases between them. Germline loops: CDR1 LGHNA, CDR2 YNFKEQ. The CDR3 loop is CASSPGRTDRAFF. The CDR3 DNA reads TGTGCCAGCAGCCCGGGGCGCACAGACCGAGCTTTCTTT.

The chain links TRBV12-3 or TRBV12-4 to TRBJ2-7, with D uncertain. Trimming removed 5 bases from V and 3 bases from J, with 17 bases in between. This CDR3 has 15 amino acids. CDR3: CASSHRSLVGYEQYF. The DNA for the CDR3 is TGTGCCAGCAGTCATCGATCCCTGGTCGGCTACGAGCAGTACTTC.

CDR3 DNA sequence: TGCCCCGGCGGCGGGGGGTGGGGCACAGATACGCAGTATTTT. It specifies CPGGGGWGTDTQYF. V is TRBV20-1 and J is TRBJ2-3; 8 positions agree with TRBD2. Germline V lookup: CDR1 DFQATT, CDR2 SNEGSKA (reference sequence). The CDR3 length is 14 residues.

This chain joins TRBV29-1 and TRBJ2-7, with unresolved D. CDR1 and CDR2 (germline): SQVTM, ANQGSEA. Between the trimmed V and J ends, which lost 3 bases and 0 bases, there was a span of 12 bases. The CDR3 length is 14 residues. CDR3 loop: CSVELARSSYEQYF. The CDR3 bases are TGCAGCGTTGAGTTGGCACGGAGCTCCTACGAGCAGTACTTC.

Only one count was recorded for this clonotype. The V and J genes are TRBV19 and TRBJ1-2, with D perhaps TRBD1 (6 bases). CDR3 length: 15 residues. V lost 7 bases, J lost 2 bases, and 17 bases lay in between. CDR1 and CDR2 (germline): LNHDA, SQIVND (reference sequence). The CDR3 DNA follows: TGTGCCAGTACCTCCTCGGGGGGGCGGAACTATGGCTACACCTTC. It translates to CASTSSGGRNYGYTF.

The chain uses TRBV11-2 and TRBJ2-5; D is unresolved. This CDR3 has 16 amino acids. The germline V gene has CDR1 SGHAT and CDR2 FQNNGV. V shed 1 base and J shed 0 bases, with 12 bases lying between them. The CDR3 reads CASSLVLSSHQETQYF. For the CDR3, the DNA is TGTGCCAGCAGCTTAGTCTTGTCCAGCCACCAAGAGACCCAGTACTTC.

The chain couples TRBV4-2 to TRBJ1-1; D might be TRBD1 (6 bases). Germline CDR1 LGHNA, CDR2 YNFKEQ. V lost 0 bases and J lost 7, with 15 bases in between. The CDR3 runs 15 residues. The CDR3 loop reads CASSQDRAGEGEAFF. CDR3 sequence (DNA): TGTGCCAGCAGCCAAGATCGTGCAGGGGAGGGTGAAGCTTTCTTT.

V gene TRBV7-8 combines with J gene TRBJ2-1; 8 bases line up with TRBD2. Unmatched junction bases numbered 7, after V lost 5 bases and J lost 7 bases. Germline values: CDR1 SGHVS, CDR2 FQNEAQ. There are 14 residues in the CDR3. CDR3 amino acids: CASSALAGSNEQFF. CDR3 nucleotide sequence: TGTGCCAGCAGCGCCTTAGCGGGATCGAATGAGCAGTTCTTC.

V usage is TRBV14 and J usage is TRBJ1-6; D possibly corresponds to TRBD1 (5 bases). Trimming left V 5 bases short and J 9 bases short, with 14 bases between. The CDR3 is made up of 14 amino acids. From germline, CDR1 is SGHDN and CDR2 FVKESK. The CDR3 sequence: CASSVRDGISPLHF. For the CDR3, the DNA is TGTGCCAGCAGCGTCCGGGACGGGATTTCACCCCTCCACTTT.